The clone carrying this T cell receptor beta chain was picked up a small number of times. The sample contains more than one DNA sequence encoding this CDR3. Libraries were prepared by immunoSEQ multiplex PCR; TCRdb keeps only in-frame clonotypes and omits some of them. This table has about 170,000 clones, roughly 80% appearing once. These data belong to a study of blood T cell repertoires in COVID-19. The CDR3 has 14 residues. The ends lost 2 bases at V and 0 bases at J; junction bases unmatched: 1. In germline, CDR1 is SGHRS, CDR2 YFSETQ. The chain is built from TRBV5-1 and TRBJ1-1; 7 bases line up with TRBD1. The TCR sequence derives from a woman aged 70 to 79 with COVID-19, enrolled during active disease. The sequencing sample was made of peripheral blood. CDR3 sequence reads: CASSLGTVNTEAFF. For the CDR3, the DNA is TGCGCCAGCAGCTTAGGGACAGTGAACACTGAAGCTTTCTTT.